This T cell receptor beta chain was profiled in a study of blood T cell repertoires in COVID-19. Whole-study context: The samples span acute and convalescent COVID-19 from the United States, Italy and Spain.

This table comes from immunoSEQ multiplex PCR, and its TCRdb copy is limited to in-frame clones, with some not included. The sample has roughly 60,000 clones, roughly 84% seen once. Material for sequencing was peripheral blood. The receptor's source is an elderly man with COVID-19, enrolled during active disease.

The CDR3 coding sequence is TGTGCCAGCAGCTTAATGCTCGGACAGGGGAACACTGAAGCTTTCTTT. Protein product: CASSLMLGQGNTEAFF. J is TRBJ1-1 and V is TRBV7-3; 8 bases are a match to TRBD1. V gave up 1 base and J gave up 1 base; unmatched junction bases: 5. Germline values: CDR1 SGHTA, CDR2 FQGTGA. This CDR3 contains 16 residues.